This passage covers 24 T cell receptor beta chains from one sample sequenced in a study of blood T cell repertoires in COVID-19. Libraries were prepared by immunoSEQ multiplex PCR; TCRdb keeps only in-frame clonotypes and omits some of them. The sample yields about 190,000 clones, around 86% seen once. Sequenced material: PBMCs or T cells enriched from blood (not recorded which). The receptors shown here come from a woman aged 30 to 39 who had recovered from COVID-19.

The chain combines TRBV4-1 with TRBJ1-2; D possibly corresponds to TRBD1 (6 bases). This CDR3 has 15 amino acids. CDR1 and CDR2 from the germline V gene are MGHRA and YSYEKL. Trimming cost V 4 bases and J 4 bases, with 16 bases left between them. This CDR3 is CASSPQLQGGYGYTF. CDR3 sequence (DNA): TGCGCCAGCAGCCCTCAGCTACAGGGTGGCTATGGCTACACCTTC.

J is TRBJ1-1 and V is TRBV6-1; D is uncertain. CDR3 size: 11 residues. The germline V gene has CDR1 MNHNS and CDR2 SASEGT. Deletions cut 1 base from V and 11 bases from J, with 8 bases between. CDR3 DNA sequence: TGTGCCAGCAGTGAAGGTTTCAGGGCTTTCTTT. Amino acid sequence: CASSEGFRAFF.

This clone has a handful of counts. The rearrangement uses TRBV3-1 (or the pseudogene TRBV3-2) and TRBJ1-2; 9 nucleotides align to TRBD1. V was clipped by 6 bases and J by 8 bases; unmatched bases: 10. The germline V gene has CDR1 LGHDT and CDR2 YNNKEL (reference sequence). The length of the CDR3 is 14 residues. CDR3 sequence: CASRILQGAEGYTF. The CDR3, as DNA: TGTGCCAGCAGAATATTACAGGGGGCCGAGGGCTACACCTTC.

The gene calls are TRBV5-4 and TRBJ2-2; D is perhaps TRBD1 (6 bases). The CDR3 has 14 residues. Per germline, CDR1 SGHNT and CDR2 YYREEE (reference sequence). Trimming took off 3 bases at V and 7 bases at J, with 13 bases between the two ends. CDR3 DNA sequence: TGTGCCAGCAGCTCCCAGGGGATGAGCGGGGAGCTGTTTTTT. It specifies CASSSQGMSGELFF.

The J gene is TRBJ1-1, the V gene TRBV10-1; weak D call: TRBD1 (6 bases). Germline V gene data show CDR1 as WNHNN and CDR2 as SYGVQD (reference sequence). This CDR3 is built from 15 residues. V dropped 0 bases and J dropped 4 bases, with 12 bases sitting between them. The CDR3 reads CASSESGTGTTEAFF. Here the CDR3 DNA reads TGCGCCAGCAGTGAGTCTGGTACAGGGACCACTGAAGCTTTCTTT.

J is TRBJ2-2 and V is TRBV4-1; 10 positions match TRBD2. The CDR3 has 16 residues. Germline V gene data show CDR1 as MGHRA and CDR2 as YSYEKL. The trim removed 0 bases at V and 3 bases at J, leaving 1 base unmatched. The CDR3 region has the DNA TGCGCCAGCAGCCAAGAGGGGACTAGCGACACCGGGGAGCTGTTTTTT. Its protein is CASSQEGTSDTGELFF.

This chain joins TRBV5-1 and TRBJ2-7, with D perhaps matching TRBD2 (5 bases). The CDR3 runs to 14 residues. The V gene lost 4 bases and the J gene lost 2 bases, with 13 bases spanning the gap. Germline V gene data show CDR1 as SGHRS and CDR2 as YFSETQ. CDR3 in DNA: TGCGCCAGCAGCCGGACGGAGGCTACCTACGAGCAGTACTTC. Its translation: CASSRTEATYEQYF.

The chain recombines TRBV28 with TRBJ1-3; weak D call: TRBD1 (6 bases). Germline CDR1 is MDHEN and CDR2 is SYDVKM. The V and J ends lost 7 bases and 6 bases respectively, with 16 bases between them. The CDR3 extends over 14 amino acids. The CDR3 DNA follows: TGTGCCAGCACCCATCGGGGGGGCGTAAACACCATATATTTT. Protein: CASTHRGGVNTIYF.

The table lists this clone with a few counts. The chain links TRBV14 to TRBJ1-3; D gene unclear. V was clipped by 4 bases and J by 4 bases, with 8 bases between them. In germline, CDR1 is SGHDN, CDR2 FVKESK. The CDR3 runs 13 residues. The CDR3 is CASSPTQGNTIYF. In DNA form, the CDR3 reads TGTGCCAGCAGCCCGACACAAGGAAACACCATATATTTT.

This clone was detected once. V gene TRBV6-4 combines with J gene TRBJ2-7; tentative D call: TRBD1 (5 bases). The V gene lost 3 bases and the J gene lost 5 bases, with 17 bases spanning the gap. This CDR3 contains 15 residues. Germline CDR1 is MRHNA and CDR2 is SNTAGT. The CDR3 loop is CASSERPDTADEQYF. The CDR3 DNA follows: TGTGCCAGCAGTGAGCGGCCGGACACTGCTGACGAGCAGTACTTC.

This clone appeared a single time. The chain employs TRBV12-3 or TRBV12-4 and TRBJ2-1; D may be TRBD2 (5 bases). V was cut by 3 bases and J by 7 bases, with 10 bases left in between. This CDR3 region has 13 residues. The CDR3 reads CASSFFGENEQFF. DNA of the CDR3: TGTGCCAGCAGTTTTTTCGGGGAGAATGAGCAGTTCTTC.

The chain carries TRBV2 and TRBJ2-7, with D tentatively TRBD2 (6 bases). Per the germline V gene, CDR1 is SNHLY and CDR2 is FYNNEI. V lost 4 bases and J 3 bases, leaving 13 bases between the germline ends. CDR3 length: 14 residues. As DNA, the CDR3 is TGTGCCAGCAGTGTGGCACAGGAGGGCTACGAGCAGTACTTC. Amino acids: CASSVAQEGYEQYF.

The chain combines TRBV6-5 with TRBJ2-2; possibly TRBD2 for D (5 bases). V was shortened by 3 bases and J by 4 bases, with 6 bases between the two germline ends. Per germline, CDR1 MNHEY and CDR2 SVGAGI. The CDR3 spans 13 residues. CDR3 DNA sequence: TGTGCCAGCAGTTATCGGGGCACCGGGGAGCTGTTTTTT. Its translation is CASSYRGTGELFF.

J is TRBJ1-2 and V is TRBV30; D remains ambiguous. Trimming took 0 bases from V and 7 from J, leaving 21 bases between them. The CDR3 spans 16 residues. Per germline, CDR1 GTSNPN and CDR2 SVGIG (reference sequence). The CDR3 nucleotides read TGTGCCTGGAGTGTAAGCGGCGTTGGCTCACGGAGTGGCTACACCTTC. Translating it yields CAWSVSGVGSRSGYTF.

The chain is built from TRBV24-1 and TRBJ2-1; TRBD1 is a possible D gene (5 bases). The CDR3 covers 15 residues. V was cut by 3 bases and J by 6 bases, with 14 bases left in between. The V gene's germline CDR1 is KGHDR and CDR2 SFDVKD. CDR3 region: CATSDRRGTINEQFF. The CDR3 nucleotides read TGTGCCACCAGTGATCGAAGGGGTACCATCAATGAGCAGTTCTTC.

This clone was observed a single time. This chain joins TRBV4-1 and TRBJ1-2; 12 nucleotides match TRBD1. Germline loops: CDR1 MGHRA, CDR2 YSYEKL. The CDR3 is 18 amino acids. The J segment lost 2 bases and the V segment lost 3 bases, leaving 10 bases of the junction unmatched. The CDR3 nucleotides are TGCGCCAGCAGCCACCCCCCTACCGGGACAGGGGGCAACTATGGCTACACCTTC. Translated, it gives CASSHPPTGTGGNYGYTF.

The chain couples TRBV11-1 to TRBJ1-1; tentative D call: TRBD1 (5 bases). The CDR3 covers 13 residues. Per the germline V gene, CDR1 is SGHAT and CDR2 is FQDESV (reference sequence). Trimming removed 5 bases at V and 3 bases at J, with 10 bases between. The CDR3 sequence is CASSTDRDTEAFF. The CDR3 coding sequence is TGTGCCAGCAGCACCGACAGAGACACTGAAGCTTTCTTT.

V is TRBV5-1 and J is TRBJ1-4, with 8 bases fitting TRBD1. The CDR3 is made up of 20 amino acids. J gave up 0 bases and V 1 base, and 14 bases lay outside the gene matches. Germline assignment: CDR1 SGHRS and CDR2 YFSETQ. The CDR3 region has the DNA TGCGCCAGCAGCTTGAACCCTCCAGGGGGCGGGCGAGCAACTAATGAAAAACTGTTTTTT. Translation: CASSLNPPGGGRATNEKLFF.

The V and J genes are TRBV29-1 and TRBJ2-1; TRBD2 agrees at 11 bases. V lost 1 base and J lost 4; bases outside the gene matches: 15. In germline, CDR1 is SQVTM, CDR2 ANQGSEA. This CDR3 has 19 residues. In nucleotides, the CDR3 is TGCAGCGTTGAAGGGTCCATAACGGGACTAGCGGAAAAATACAATGAGCAGTTCTTC. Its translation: CSVEGSITGLAEKYNEQFF.

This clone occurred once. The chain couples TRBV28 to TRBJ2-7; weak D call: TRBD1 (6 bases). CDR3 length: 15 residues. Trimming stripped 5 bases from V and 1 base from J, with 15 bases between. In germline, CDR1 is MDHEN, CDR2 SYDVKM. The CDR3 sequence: CASSSRDIGSYEQYF. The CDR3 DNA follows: TGTGCCAGCAGTAGCCGGGACATTGGATCCTACGAGCAGTACTTC.

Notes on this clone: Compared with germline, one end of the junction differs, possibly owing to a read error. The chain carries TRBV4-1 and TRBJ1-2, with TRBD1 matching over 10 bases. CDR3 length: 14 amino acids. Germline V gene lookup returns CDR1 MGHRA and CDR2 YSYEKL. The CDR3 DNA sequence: TGCGCCAGCAGCCAACTGCCGGGACAGGGGATGAAAAACTTC. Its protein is CASSQLPGQGMKNF.

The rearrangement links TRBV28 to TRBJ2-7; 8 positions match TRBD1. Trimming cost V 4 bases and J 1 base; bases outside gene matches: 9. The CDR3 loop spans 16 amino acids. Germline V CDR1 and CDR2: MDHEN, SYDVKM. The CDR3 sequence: CASSSSVTGASYEQYF. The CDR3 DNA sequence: TGTGCCAGCAGTTCCTCTGTGACAGGGGCGTCCTACGAGCAGTACTTC.

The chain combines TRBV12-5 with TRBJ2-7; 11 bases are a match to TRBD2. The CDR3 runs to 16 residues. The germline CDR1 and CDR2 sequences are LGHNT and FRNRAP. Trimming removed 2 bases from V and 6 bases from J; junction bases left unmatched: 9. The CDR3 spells CASGLMRLAGFLEQYF. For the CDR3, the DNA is TGTGCTAGTGGTTTGATGAGACTAGCGGGATTTCTCGAGCAGTACTTC. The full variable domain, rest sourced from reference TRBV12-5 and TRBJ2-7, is DARVTQTPRHKVTEMGQEVTMRCQPILGHNTVFWYRQTMMQGLELLAYFRNRAPLDDSGMPKDRFSAEMPDATLATLKIQPSEPRDSAVYFCASGLMRLAGFLEQYFGPGTRLTVT.

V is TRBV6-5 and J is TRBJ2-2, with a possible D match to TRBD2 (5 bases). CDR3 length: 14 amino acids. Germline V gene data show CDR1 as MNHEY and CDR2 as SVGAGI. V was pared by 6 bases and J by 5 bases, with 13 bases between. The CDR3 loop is CASRKASPTGELFF. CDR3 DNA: TGTGCCAGCAGAAAGGCTAGCCCGACCGGGGAGCTGTTTTTT.